This T cell receptor (beta chain) came from a study of blood T cells in healthy people across ages. Study-wide results and caveats: Total diversity from one million sequenced T cells was likely underestimated. Compared with aged donors, long-lived donors showed fewer expanded clones, suggesting selection.

The authors ran a second PCR of roughly 6 to 12 cycles using a sample-barcoded 5' primer and a J-beta primer mix. TCRdb ran MiXCR on the 5' RACE reads and lists one entry per CDR3 protein. The repertoire holds fewer than 600,000 distinct CDR3 sequences, about 27% seen once, with approximately 3.5% in the top ten. Details on this clonotype: Its specificity is not known.

Those donating, healthy Caucasian individuals from Russia, were aged roughly 6 to 100. This CDR3 contains 13 residues. CDR1 is DFQATT, CDR2 SNEGSKA, per germline (reference sequence). After removal of 3 bases from V and 4 bases from J, the junction contained 3 bases not matched to a gene. The sample was also reused in another study, on T cells of mothers and their children.

The sequencing sample was made of blood. The TCR sequence derives from a boy younger than 10 in good health. The chain carries TRBV20-1 and TRBJ2-5, with 9 bases aligning to TRBD2. The CDR3 sequence: CSASLAGSETQYF. The CDR3 DNA sequence: TGCAGTGCTAGCCTAGCGGGGTCAGAGACCCAGTACTTC.